Listed below are T cell receptor beta chains from one sample, sequenced in a study of cytomegalovirus exposure and HLA in healthy donors. Sequenced by immunoSEQ multiplex PCR; TCRdb stores in-frame clones only, minus some. The sample consists of about 160,000 clones, approximately 72% of them appearing once. Sequencing was performed on PBMCs. The origin of the receptors is a female donor in good health and CMV-seronegative. Each CDR3 is given with its conserved first and last residue. D genes are given only for firm matches. Expanded clones get a size class; other rows say once, few or many, or leave the size out.

CDR3 protein: CASSLLGGLGTEAFF
CDR3 DNA: TGTGCCAGCAGCTTGCTGGGAGGACTGGGCACTGAAGCTTTCTTT
clone size: few
V gene: TRBV5-4
D gene: NA
J gene: TRBJ1-1
CDR3 length: 15

CDR3 protein: CASSPDRGEETQYF
CDR3 DNA: TGTGCCAGCAGCCCAGACAGGGGGGAAGAGACCCAGTACTTC
clone size: NA
V gene: TRBV11-2
D gene: TRBD1
J gene: TRBJ2-5
CDR3 length: 14

CDR3 protein: CASSPQRGVPYEQYF
CDR3 DNA: TGTGCCAGCAGCCCACAGCGGGGGGTCCCTTACGAGCAGTACTTC
clone size: NA
V gene: TRBV7-2
D gene: TRBD2
J gene: TRBJ2-7
CDR3 length: 15

CDR3 protein: CASSRAPRGWEQYF
CDR3 DNA: TGTGCCAGTAGTAGAGCCCCAAGAGGGTGGGAGCAGTACTTC
clone size: NA
V gene: TRBV19
D gene: NA
J gene: TRBJ2-7
CDR3 length: 14

CDR3 protein: CASSQARGPFYEQYF
CDR3 DNA: TGCGCCAGCAGCCAAGCCCGGGGTCCTTTCTACGAGCAGTACTTC
clone size: few
V gene: TRBV4-3
D gene: NA
J gene: TRBJ2-7
CDR3 length: 15

CDR3 protein: CASSLIMRTGGRDEQYF
CDR3 DNA: TGTGCCAGCTCACTAATTATGAGGACAGGGGGTAGAGACGAGCAGTACTTC
clone size: NA
V gene: TRBV18
D gene: TRBD1
J gene: TRBJ2-7
CDR3 length: 17

CDR3 protein: CASSIGVQETQYF
CDR3 DNA: TGCGCCAGCAGCATCGGGGTCCAAGAGACCCAGTACTTC
clone size: once
V gene: TRBV5-1
D gene: NA
J gene: TRBJ2-5
CDR3 length: 13

CDR3 protein: CASSALGQFF
CDR3 DNA: TGTGCCAGCAGCGCGCTGGGCCAGTTCTTC
clone size: NA
V gene: TRBV7-9
D gene: NA
J gene: TRBJ2-1
CDR3 length: 10

CDR3 protein: CASSPIQVSPSSGANVLTF
CDR3 DNA: TGTGCCAGCTCACCCATCCAGGTCAGCCCTTCCTCTGGGGCCAACGTCCTGACTTTC
clone size: NA
V gene: TRBV18
D gene: NA
J gene: TRBJ2-6
CDR3 length: 19

CDR3 protein: CASSLATGGASYTF
CDR3 DNA: TGTGCCAGCAGCTTAGCGACAGGGGGTGCAAGCTACACCTTC
clone size: NA
V gene: TRBV7-3
D gene: TRBD1
J gene: TRBJ1-2
CDR3 length: 14

CDR3 protein: CASSSAGGYYEQYF
CDR3 DNA: TGCGCCAGCAGCTCCGCGGGAGGTTATTACGAGCAGTACTTC
clone size: NA
V gene: TRBV5-1
D gene: TRBD2
J gene: TRBJ2-7
CDR3 length: 14

CDR3 protein: CASSPWGQGRDQPQHF
CDR3 DNA: TGTGCCAGCAGCCCCTGGGGACAGGGCCGCGATCAGCCCCAGCATTTT
clone size: NA
V gene: TRBV28
D gene: TRBD1
J gene: TRBJ1-5
CDR3 length: 16

CDR3 protein: CASSTRTDSGNTIYF
CDR3 DNA: TGTGCCAGCAGCACTCGGACAGACTCTGGAAACACCATATATTTT
clone size: NA
V gene: TRBV9
D gene: NA
J gene: TRBJ1-3
CDR3 length: 15

CDR3 protein: CASSLVTGAEAFF
CDR3 DNA: TGTGCCAGCAGCTTGGTAACGGGGGCTGAAGCTTTCTTT
clone size: NA
V gene: TRBV5-6
D gene: NA
J gene: TRBJ1-1
CDR3 length: 13

CDR3 protein: CASSAHRGTKQPQHF
CDR3 DNA: TGTGCCAGCAGCGCCCACAGGGGGACCAAACAGCCCCAGCATTTT
clone size: NA
V gene: TRBV9
D gene: TRBD1
J gene: TRBJ1-5
CDR3 length: 15

CDR3 protein: CASSEEAGGWEGYGYTF
CDR3 DNA: TGTGCCAGCAGTGAAGAGGCAGGGGGCTGGGAGGGCTATGGCTACACCTTC
clone size: NA
V gene: TRBV6-1
D gene: TRBD1
J gene: TRBJ1-2
CDR3 length: 17

CDR3 protein: CASSSGLAGGPYEQYF
CDR3 DNA: TGTGCCAGCAGCTCGGGACTAGCGGGAGGACCCTACGAGCAGTACTTC
clone size: NA
V gene: TRBV7-2
D gene: TRBD2
J gene: TRBJ2-7
CDR3 length: 16

CDR3 protein: CASSLIRDRGAYGYTF
CDR3 DNA: TGTGCCAGCAGCTTGATCCGGGACAGGGGGGCCTATGGCTACACCTTC
clone size: NA
V gene: TRBV7-2
D gene: TRBD1
J gene: TRBJ1-2
CDR3 length: 16

CDR3 protein: CASGGTGGPYEQYF
CDR3 DNA: TGCGCCAGCGGGGGGACAGGGGGCCCCTACGAGCAGTACTTC
clone size: few
V gene: TRBV4-3
D gene: TRBD1
J gene: TRBJ2-7
CDR3 length: 14

CDR3 protein: CALGAVRQETQYF
CDR3 DNA: TGTGCCCTCGGAGCTGTGAGGCAAGAGACCCAGTACTTC
clone size: few
V gene: TRBV6-1
D gene: NA
J gene: TRBJ2-5
CDR3 length: 13

CDR3 protein: CASSEGQQGDVRETQYF
CDR3 DNA: TGTGCCAGCAGTGAAGGCCAACAGGGGGATGTTCGAGAGACCCAGTACTTC
clone size: NA
V gene: TRBV6-1
D gene: TRBD1
J gene: TRBJ2-5
CDR3 length: 17

CDR3 protein: CASSQGGRDRQETQYF
CDR3 DNA: TGCGCCAGCAGCCAAGGCGGCCGGGACAGACAAGAGACCCAGTACTTC
clone size: few
V gene: TRBV4-1
D gene: TRBD1
J gene: TRBJ2-5
CDR3 length: 16

CDR3 protein: CASSVTLRDYSNQPQHF
CDR3 DNA: TGTGCCAGCAGCGTAACCCTGCGGGACTATAGCAATCAGCCCCAGCATTTT
clone size: NA
V gene: TRBV9
D gene: NA
J gene: TRBJ1-5
CDR3 length: 17

CDR3 protein: CASSPSGSFTDTQYF
CDR3 DNA: TGTGCCAGCAGCCCTAGCGGGTCCTTCACAGATACGCAGTATTTT
clone size: NA
V gene: TRBV7-9
D gene: TRBD2
J gene: TRBJ2-3
CDR3 length: 15

CDR3 protein: CASSEGQNSPLHF
CDR3 DNA: TGTGCCAGCAGCGAGGGACAGAATTCACCCCTCCACTTT
clone size: few
V gene: TRBV7-2
D gene: TRBD1
J gene: TRBJ1-6
CDR3 length: 13

CDR3 protein: CASSRDRAGGYTF
CDR3 DNA: TGTGCCAGCAGCCGTGACAGGGCGGGTGGCTACACCTTC
clone size: NA
V gene: TRBV13
D gene: TRBD1
J gene: TRBJ1-2
CDR3 length: 13

CDR3 protein: CASAGQIQPQHF
CDR3 DNA: TGTGCCAGCGCGGGACAGATTCAGCCCCAGCATTTT
clone size: NA
V gene: TRBV6-1
D gene: TRBD1
J gene: TRBJ1-5
CDR3 length: 12

CDR3 protein: CASSPDRGGQAEAFF
CDR3 DNA: TGTGCCAGCAGCCCAGACAGGGGAGGACAGGCTGAAGCTTTCTTT
clone size: NA
V gene: TRBV7-2
D gene: TRBD1
J gene: TRBJ1-1
CDR3 length: 15

CDR3 protein: CASREGDRSFQPQHF
CDR3 DNA: TGTGCCAGTAGGGAGGGGGACAGGTCGTTTCAGCCCCAGCATTTT
clone size: NA
V gene: TRBV19
D gene: TRBD1
J gene: TRBJ1-5
CDR3 length: 15

CDR3 protein: CAGSLGDRSTDTQYF
CDR3 DNA: TGTGCCGGCAGCTTAGGGGACAGGAGCACAGATACGCAGTATTTT
clone size: NA
V gene: TRBV7-2
D gene: TRBD1
J gene: TRBJ2-3
CDR3 length: 15

CDR3 protein: CASSRTGPEQYF
CDR3 DNA: TGTGCCAGCAGTCGGACAGGGCCCGAGCAGTACTTC
clone size: NA
V gene: TRBV2
D gene: TRBD1
J gene: TRBJ2-7
CDR3 length: 12

CDR3 protein: CSADRGETQYF
CDR3 DNA: TGCAGTGCCGACAGGGGGGAGACCCAGTACTTC
clone size: NA
V gene: TRBV20-1
D gene: TRBD1
J gene: TRBJ2-5
CDR3 length: 11

CDR3 protein: CASSQWLGGQQPQHF
CDR3 DNA: TGCGCCAGCAGCCAATGGTTGGGGGGTCAGCAGCCCCAGCATTTT
clone size: NA
V gene: TRBV4-1
D gene: NA
J gene: TRBJ1-5
CDR3 length: 15

CDR3 protein: CASSPNTDTQYF
CDR3 DNA: TGTGCCAGCAGTCCAAACACAGATACGCAGTATTTT
clone size: NA
V gene: TRBV27
D gene: NA
J gene: TRBJ2-3
CDR3 length: 12